Below are 6 T cell receptor beta chains sequenced from a single sample in a study of blood T cell repertoires in COVID-19. Sequenced by immunoSEQ multiplex PCR; TCRdb stores in-frame clones only, minus some. Counted here are fewer than 250,000 clones, approximately 86% occurring once; the ten biggest clones make up approximately 2.8%. The sequencing input was PBMCs or T cells enriched from blood (not recorded which). The receptors come from a woman in her twenties or thirties with acute COVID-19.

This chain uses TRBV19 with TRBJ1-3; D is perhaps TRBD1 (6 bases). The CDR3 has 13 amino acids. The germline V gene encodes CDR1 LNHDA and CDR2 SQIVND (reference sequence). V gave up 4 bases and J gave up 4 bases, with 8 bases separating them. CDR3 protein: CASSKTGGNTIYF. The CDR3 DNA sequence: TGTGCCAGTAGTAAGACAGGAGGAAACACCATATATTTT. The full variable domain, its missing parts supplied by reference TRBV19 and TRBJ1-3, is DGGITQSPKYLFRKEGQNVTLSCEQNLNHDAMYWYRQDPGQGLRLIYYSQIVNDFQKGDIAEGYSVSREKKESFPLTVTSAQKNPTAFYLCASSKTGGNTIYFGEGSWLTVV.

This chain joins TRBV19 and TRBJ1-3, with TRBD1 as a possible D gene (6 bases). Between the trimmed V and J ends, which lost 6 bases and 5 bases, there was a span of 17 bases. The germline V gene has CDR1 LNHDA and CDR2 SQIVND (reference sequence). The CDR3 extends over 15 amino acids. CDR3 DNA: TGTGCCAGTAGACTAACCCGACAGGAGCGAAACACCATATATTTT. Protein sequence: CASRLTRQERNTIYF.

This clone was detected only once. The J gene is TRBJ1-1, the V gene TRBV6-5; D may be TRBD1 (6 bases). Trimming left V 5 bases short and J 0 bases short, with 7 bases between. Germline CDR1 reads MNHEY; CDR2 reads SVGAGI. CDR3 length: 13 residues. CDR3 amino acids: CASSRGLNTEAFF. CDR3 nucleotide sequence: TGTGCCAGCAGTAGGGGGTTGAACACTGAAGCTTTCTTT.

J is TRBJ1-2 and V is TRBV4-1; D gene ambiguous. V gave up 3 bases and J gave up 2 bases, with 22 bases separating them. This CDR3 contains 18 residues. Germline V gives CDR1 MGHRA, CDR2 YSYEKL. As DNA, the CDR3 is TGCGCCAGCAGCCAGCTACCGTTGATTAGAGGATTGAACTATGGCTACACCTTC. This sequence encodes CASSQLPLIRGLNYGYTF.

The V and J genes are TRBV12-5 and TRBJ2-1; 7 nucleotides line up with TRBD2. With V trimmed by 6 bases and J by 7 bases, 9 bases remained unmatched. Germline loops: CDR1 LGHNT, CDR2 FRNRAP. The CDR3 spans 14 residues. The CDR3 region has the DNA TGTGCTAGTGGACCAGGTGGCGGGGGAAATGAGCAGTTCTTC. Translating it yields CASGPGGGGNEQFF.

This clone was detected once. The chain links TRBV5-5 to TRBJ1-1; D uncertain. Germline-derived CDR1 and CDR2 are SGHKS and YYEKEE (reference sequence). The ends were cut back, 4 bases at V and 3 bases at J, with 16 bases in the middle. The CDR3 totals 15 residues. CDR3 nucleotide sequence: TGTGCCAGCAGCCGCCGATCGACCGGGGACACTGAAGCTTTCTTT. Amino acid sequence: CASSRRSTGDTEAFF. The full variable domain, completed using reference TRBV5-5 and TRBJ1-1, is DAGVTQSPTHLIKTRGQQVTLRCSPISGHKSVSWYQQVLGQGPQFIFQYYEKEERGRGNFPDRFSARQFPNYSSELNVNALLLGDSALYLCASSRRSTGDTEAFFGQGTRLTVV.